This T cell receptor (beta chain) was found in a study of blood T cell repertoires in COVID-19. Trimming removed 6 bases at V and 10 bases at J, with 19 bases between. This CDR3 spans 14 amino acids. Germline CDR1 is SGHTA and CDR2 is FQGNSA. Libraries were prepared by immunoSEQ multiplex PCR; TCRdb keeps only in-frame clonotypes and omits some of them. The repertoire holds a few hundred thousand clones, with about 90% as singletons. J is TRBJ2-1 and V is TRBV7-2; perhaps TRBD2 as D (5 bases). The TCR comes from a woman in her fifties or sixties with COVID-19, enrolled during active disease. Sequencing was performed on peripheral blood. CDR3 nucleotides: TGTGCCAGCAGTTTGGAACACGTGCCGGGGGAGCAGTTCTTC. Translation gives CASSLEHVPGEQFF.